The clone carrying this T cell receptor beta chain has a handful of counts. Its antigen is currently unknown. Making the TCR beta libraries involved quantitative 5'-RACE with molecular barcodes. MiXCR, applied by TCRdb to the 5' RACE reads, yields one record per CDR3 protein. The sample contains under 450,000 distinct CDR3 sequences, about 15% of which appear only once. This CDR3 is built from 16 residues. The germline gives CDR1 SGHVS, CDR2 FNYEAQ. V shed 0 bases and J shed 6 bases, with 14 bases lying between them. These data come from a study of CD8 T cells in ankylosing spondylitis. General study results and limits: Apparently characteristic of ankylosing spondylitis blood was a TCR beta motif (fewer than 10 highly homologous variants).

V and J are TRBV7-6 and TRBJ2-2, with D possibly being TRBD1 or TRBD2 (6 bases each). The clonotype was recovered from a male donor with ankylosing spondylitis. The sequenced sample consisted of blood, either unsorted or a sorted T cell fraction (not recorded which). DNA of the CDR3: TGTGCCAGCAGCTTAGCGTGGTCGGGGGCCGCCGGGGAGCTGTTTTTT. It encodes CASSLAWSGAAGELFF.